This T cell receptor (beta chain) was found in a study of T cell clones after liver transplantation (dated by TCRdb to the late 2010s). For context, the study as a whole: Samples were obtained from ITN030ST, a randomized trial in which withdrawal of immunosuppression was attempted within 2 years of liver transplantation. Donor-reactive T cell clones were identified by TCRbeta sequencing following a pre-transplant mixed lymphocyte reaction and were subsequently tracked in post-transplant blood. Third party-reactive TCRbeta sequences from pre-transplant MLRs were also identified as an antigen-independent comparator for donor-reactive sequences. Three of the eight recipients were HCV-positive; the others were transplanted for non-autoimmune, non-viral indications. Until randomization at 12-24 months post-transplant, subjects were given standard immunosuppression, with no induction therapy. Tolerance was defined as complete immunosuppression withdrawal for at least one year with no rise in liver enzymes beyond twice the upper limit of normal. Blood samples were collected pre-transplant, pre-randomization before withdrawal, and post-randomization after either full withdrawal or failed withdrawal. The study cohort included 8 liver transplant recipients, of whom 3 were classified as tolerant and 5 as non-tolerant.

The meaning of the sample's time point label: pre-transplant. Unstimulated PBMCs, after thawing, were stained for CD3, CD4 and CD8 and then FACS-sorted into CD3+CD4+ and CD3+CD8+ populations. Randomization to immunosuppression withdrawal applied to every one of the 8 studied subjects. The Qiagen DNeasy Blood and Tissue Kit was used for isolation of genomic DNA. Measured from the cysteine to the phenylalanine, the CDR3 is 14 residues long. CDR3 DNA is the only sequence kept; it has 42 bases, read in frame from the first base. According to the germline V gene, CDR1 reads MNHEY and CDR2 reads SVGAGI. V lost 4 bases and J lost 5 bases, and the count of bases not matched to a germline gene is 8. About this clone itself: No cognate antigen has been identified for it. Per-base qualities were not stored, and no clone one base away is much larger.

General study outcomes and caveats: Since no allograft tissue specimens were available, donor-reactive T cells may have migrated into the graft instead of being deleted. When repertoire turnover was accounted for, significantly reduced detection of donor-reactive sequences was found in 7 of 8 subjects for CD4 and in 8 of 8 subjects for CD8. A significant post-transplant decrease in circulating donor-reactive CD4 TCRbeta sequences was observed in most of the 8 subjects, irrespective of tolerance or HCV status. Because of small, heterogeneous patient numbers and non-standardized post-transplant time points, the conclusions were only preliminary. The decline in donor-reactive sequences exceeded the decline in third party-reactive sequences, suggesting partial antigen-specific deletion that was unrelated to withdrawal success. Low numbers of available donor cells limited the measurable donor-reactive repertoire in two subjects.

High-throughput TCRbeta CDR3 sequencing of frozen genomic DNA was performed by immunoSEQ, including PCR amplification, mapping, bias correction and internal controls. As for the authors' bioinformatics: Only productive rearrangements were retained, with each unique TCRbeta sequence defined by its CDR3 nucleotide sequence together with its V and J gene. Donor-reactive sequences required at least 5-fold expansion in CFSE-low cells versus unstimulated pre-transplant cells and at least 0.01% frequency. Minimum frequency thresholds were set for each subject based on the unstimulated sample with the lowest template count, ensuring at least 90% detection power. Repertoire turnover was measured by Jensen-Shannon divergence between the top 1000 TCRbeta sequences post- and pre-transplant. Changes in detection of donor-reactive sequences were assessed with two-sided Fisher's exact tests. Not all clones reach the TCRdb copy of this immuneACCESS table, which keeps in-frame sequences only. Checked studies attribute under half of the gap to unresolved V genes and leave the rest unexplained. V, J and clone size derive from that table, while D and trimming were established from the DNA sequence. The sample table lists about 7,900 clones, about four fifths of them with a count of one. Approximately 40% of the sample rests with the top ten.

This receptor was obtained from a human donor who received a liver transplant. The chain uses TRBV6-5 and TRBJ2-7; 7 central bases correspond to TRBD2. Material: CD8+ T cells from blood, obtained before liver transplant. The DNA sequence is as follows: TGTGCCAGCAGTTGGGGGGGTGGACCAAACGAGCAGTACTTC. This yields the protein CASSWGGGPNEQYF.